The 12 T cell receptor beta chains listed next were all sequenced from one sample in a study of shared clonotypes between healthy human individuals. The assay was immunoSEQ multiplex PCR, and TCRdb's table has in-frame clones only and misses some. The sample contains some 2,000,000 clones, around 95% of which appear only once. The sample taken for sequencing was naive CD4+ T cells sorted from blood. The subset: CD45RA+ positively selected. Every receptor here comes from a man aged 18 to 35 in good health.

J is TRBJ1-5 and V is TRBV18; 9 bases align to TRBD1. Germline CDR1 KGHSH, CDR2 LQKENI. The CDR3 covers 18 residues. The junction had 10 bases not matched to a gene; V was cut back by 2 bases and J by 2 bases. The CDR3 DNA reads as TGTGCCAGCTCACCAGCGGGACAGGGAGGGGATGGCAATCAGCCCCAGCATTTT. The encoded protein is CASSPAGQGGDGNQPQHF.

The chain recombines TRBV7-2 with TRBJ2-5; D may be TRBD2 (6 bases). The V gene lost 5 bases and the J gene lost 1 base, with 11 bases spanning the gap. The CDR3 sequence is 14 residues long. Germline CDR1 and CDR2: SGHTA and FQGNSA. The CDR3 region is CASSRVGGQETQYF. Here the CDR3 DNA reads TGTGCCAGCAGCCGTGTCGGGGGCCAAGAGACCCAGTACTTC.

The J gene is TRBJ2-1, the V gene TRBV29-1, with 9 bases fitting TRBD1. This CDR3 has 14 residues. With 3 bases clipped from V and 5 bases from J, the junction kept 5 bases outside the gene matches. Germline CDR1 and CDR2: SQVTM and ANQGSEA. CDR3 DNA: TGCAGCGTTGACCGGGACAGGGACAACAATGAGCAGTTCTTC. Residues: CSVDRDRDNNEQFF.

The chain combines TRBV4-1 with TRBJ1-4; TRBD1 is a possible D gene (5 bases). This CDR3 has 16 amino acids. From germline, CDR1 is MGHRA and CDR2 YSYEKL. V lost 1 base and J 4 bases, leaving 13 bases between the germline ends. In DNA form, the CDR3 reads TGCGCCAGCAGCCAAGCGGGGACGGATATTAATGAAAAACTGTTTTTT. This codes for CASSQAGTDINEKLFF.

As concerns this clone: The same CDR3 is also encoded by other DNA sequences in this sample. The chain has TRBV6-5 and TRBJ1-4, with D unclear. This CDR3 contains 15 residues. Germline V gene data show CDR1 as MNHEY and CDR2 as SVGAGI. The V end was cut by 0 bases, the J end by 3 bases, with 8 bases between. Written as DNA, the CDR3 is TGTGCCAGCAGTTACTCGAGGGCGGCTAATGAAAAACTGTTTTTT. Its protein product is CASSYSRAANEKLFF.

For the CDR3, the DNA is TGTGCCAGCAGTGATAGGTTAGTTACCTACGAGCAGTACTTC. Its translation is CASSDRLVTYEQYF. This chain links TRBV25-1 with TRBJ2-7; D remains unclear. V lost 3 bases to trimming and J lost 2 bases, with 11 bases between them. The CDR3 has 14 amino acids. CDR1 is MGHDK and CDR2 is SYGVNS in the germline V gene.

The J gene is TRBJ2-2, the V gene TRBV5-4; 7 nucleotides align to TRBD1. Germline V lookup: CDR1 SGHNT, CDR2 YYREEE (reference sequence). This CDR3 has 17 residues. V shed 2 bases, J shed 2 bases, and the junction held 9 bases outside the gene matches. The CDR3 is CASSLRMGQSNTGELFF. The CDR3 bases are TGTGCCAGCAGCTTACGAATGGGACAGTCAAACACCGGGGAGCTGTTTTTT. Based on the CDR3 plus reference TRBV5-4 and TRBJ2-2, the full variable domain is ETGVTQSPTHLIKTRGQQVTLRCSSQSGHNTVSWYQQALGQGPQFIFQYYREEENGRGNFPPRFSGLQFPNYSSELNVNALELDDSALYLCASSLRMGQSNTGELFFGEGSRLTVL.

The CDR3 coding sequence is TGTGCCAGCAGTTCCGGACAGGGTTTCTATGGCTACACCTTC. Translated, it gives CASSSGQGFYGYTF. The chain employs TRBV27 and TRBJ1-2; 8 bases line up with TRBD1. J was trimmed by 4 bases and V by 4 bases; bases with no gene match: 5. Germline V gene data show CDR1 as MNHEY and CDR2 as SMNVEV (reference sequence). CDR3 length: 14 amino acids.

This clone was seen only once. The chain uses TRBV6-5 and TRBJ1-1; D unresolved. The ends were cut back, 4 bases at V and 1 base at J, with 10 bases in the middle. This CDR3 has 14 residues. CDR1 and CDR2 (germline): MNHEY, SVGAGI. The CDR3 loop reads CASSWGLGNTEAFF. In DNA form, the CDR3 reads TGTGCCAGCAGTTGGGGTTTAGGGAACACTGAAGCTTTCTTT.

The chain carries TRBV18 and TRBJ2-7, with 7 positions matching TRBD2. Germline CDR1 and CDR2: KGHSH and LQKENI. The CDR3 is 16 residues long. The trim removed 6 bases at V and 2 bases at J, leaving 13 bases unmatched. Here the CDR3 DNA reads TGTGCCAGCTCCCTAGGGGCGGGAGTTGTCCCCTACGAGCAGTACTTC. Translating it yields CASSLGAGVVPYEQYF.

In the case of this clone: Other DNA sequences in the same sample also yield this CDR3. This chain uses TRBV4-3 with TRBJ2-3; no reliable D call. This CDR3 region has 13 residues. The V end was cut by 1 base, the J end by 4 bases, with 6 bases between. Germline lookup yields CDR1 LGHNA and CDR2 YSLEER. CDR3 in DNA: TGCGCCAGCAGCCAAGCCGGAGCAGATACGCAGTATTTT. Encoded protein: CASSQAGADTQYF.

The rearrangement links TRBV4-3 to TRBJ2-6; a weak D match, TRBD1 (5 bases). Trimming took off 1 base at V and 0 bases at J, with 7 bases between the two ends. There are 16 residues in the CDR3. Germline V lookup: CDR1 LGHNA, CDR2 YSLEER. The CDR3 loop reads CASSQVGLSGANVLTF. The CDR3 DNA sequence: TGCGCCAGCAGCCAAGTGGGGCTCTCTGGGGCCAACGTCCTGACTTTC.